Reported below is one T cell receptor (beta chain). Its specificity is not known. Noted treatment: 15 to 20 received Ad26.COV2.S at low or high dose, single or two shots; several received placebo; per-sample allocation not given. Specimen acquisition occurred on day 63 following the initial vaccine or placebo injection. Per germline, CDR1 SGHDN and CDR2 FVKESK. This CDR3 comprises 12 residues. The V end lost 6 bases, the J end lost 7 bases, and 12 bases lay between the germline ends. This specimen belongs to a study of Ad26.COV2.S vaccination and SARS-CoV-2 variants. The method was immunoSEQ multiplex PCR; TCRdb's version includes in-frame clones alone and lacks a portion of them. The sample has under 500,000 clones; approximately 90% are singletons. Study results and caveats: Reported findings describe substantial breadth in spike-specific CD8+ and CD4+ T cell responses following vaccination. Similar non-spike TCR breadth was seen in vaccine and placebo recipients. People given the vaccine had a wider spike-specific TCR breadth than placebo recipients did.

This clonotype was sampled from a person between 18 and 60 years old who received the Ad26.COV2.S COVID-19 vaccine or a placebo. Source: peripheral blood, taken in a trial of Ad26.COV2.S vaccine versus placebo. The J gene is TRBJ1-2, the V gene TRBV14, with a weak D call TRBD1 (5 bases). The CDR3 protein is CASSKGKGGYTF. In DNA form, the CDR3 reads TGTGCCAGCAGTAAGGGGAAGGGTGGCTACACCTTC.